The present TCR beta chain was sequenced within a study of blood T cell repertoires in COVID-19 (TCRdb year 2020). At the level of the whole study: Samples covering the acute and convalescent phases of COVID-19 were provided by collaborators in the United States, Italy and Spain. The prospective study material was composed of cDNA or gDNA derived from T cells, B-cell-depleted T cells, or PBMCs. Deeply sampled blood TCRbeta repertoires from subjects exposed to, actively infected with, or recovered from COVID-19 were included in the dataset. The repertoires were released in a freely available public database meant as a resource for research on the immune response to SARS-CoV-2. Samples came from the ongoing ImmuneRACE study (first 160 participants) plus 1,254 subjects from 6 global collaborators. A de-identified subject ID, COVID-19 status, age in years and sex were almost always included in the sample metadata. Where available, HLA class I and class II types were taken from metadata supplied by the sample provider and were not determined by assay-based typing. General conclusions and limits of the study: The amount of clinical and demographic metadata varied by source and participant and was provided uncurated.

TCRbeta CDR3 regions were amplified from genomic DNA using the immunoSEQ Assay, a bias-controlled multiplex PCR. Processing in the source paper ran as follows. The number of nucleated cells in each sample was estimated from the amplification of reference gene primers within the assay. To quantify the absolute abundance of each unique TCRbeta CDR3 rearrangement, sequence reads were collapsed and filtered. Productive Simpson clonality was computed per sample as the square root of Simpson's diversity index over productive rearrangements. This immuneACCESS table, as held by TCRdb, lists in-frame sequences with V and J called but not all clones. Of the missing ones, under half trace to an unresolved V gene in checked studies; the others have no known cause. The V and J calls and clone size were taken over from that table, and D and trimming were inferred from the DNA. This sample lists about 400,000 clones; 87% were detected once. Approximately 9.3% of the sample rests with the top ten.

Participants in the prospective study were aged about 18 to 95 years, lived in 24 United States geographic areas, and enrolled through a virtual design. In the prospective study, cohorts were assigned on the basis of participant-reported clinical history obtained from a screening survey and a study questionnaire. ImmuneRACE Cohort 3 recovered participants were defined by two consecutive negative NP/OP PCR tests, healthcare professional clearance, or symptom resolution. In the prospective study, mobile phlebotomists collected whole blood, serum and a nasopharyngeal or oropharyngeal swab from each participant. Prospective study participants could optionally give additional blood draws and questionnaires over a roughly two-month period. Before DNA extraction, blood samples from the prospective study were shipped at room temperature or frozen. Points on this clone: Its antigen remains undetermined. Base qualities are not at hand, and no much larger clone is one base apart.

Specimen: PBMCs or T cells enriched from blood (not recorded which). The receptor's source is a woman aged 50 to 60 who had recovered from COVID-19.

The CDR3 region reads CASRTGGNSPLHF. The nucleotides read TGTGCCAGCAGGACAGGGGGGAATTCACCCCTCCACTTT. Rearrangement joined TRBV6-5 to TRBJ1-6, with 9 bases in between that match TRBD1. According to the germline V gene, CDR1 reads MNHEY and CDR2 reads SVGAGI. The cysteine opens and the phenylalanine closes a CDR3 of 13 amino acids. The read is trimmed to its CDR3 DNA, 39 bases read in frame from base 1. V is pruned by 6 bases and J by 7 bases, leaving 1 base of the junction without a gene match.